Presented here are 27 T cell receptor beta chains from one specimen sequenced in a study of cytotoxic CD8 clonotypes in ibrutinib-treated CLL. Produced via immunoSEQ multiplex PCR; TCRdb's table is partial and in-frame only. The sample lists around 140,000 clones; around three quarters were seen once. Sequences were derived from PBMCs, sampled after 12 months of ibrutinib treatment. These receptors were collected from a human donor with chronic lymphocytic leukemia.

The genes are TRBV7-3 and TRBJ1-3, with D unresolved. The germline CDR1 and CDR2 sequences are SGHTA and FQGTGA. The CDR3 sequence is 16 residues long. Trimming stripped 0 bases from V and 2 bases from J, with 11 bases between. CDR3 in amino acids: CASSLTGQSAGNTIYF. In nucleotides, the CDR3 is TGTGCCAGCAGCTTAACTGGGCAGTCGGCTGGAAACACCATATATTTT. Full variable domain (missing parts from reference TRBV7-3 and TRBJ1-3): GAGVSQTPSNKVTEKGKYVELRCDPISGHTALYWYRQSLGQGPEFLIYFQGTGAADDSGLPNDRFFAVRPEGSVSTLKIQRTERGDSAVYLCASSLTGQSAGNTIYFGEGSWLTVV.

This clone showed up just once. The gene calls are TRBV28 and TRBJ2-4; D unclear. Germline V gene sequence: CDR1 MDHEN, CDR2 SYDVKM. V dropped 4 bases and J dropped 4 bases, with 11 bases sitting between them. There are 14 residues in the CDR3. The CDR3 region is CASSSLEKKNIQYF. The CDR3 DNA follows: TGTGCCAGCAGTTCTCTCGAGAAAAAAAACATTCAGTACTTC.

The V gene is TRBV7-9, the J gene TRBJ2-7, with 12 bases aligning to TRBD2. The germline gives CDR1 SEHNR, CDR2 FQNEAQ (reference sequence). This CDR3 spans 16 amino acids. Trimming cost V 4 bases and J 3 bases; bases outside gene matches: 7. CDR3: CASSSSTSGSIYEQYF. The CDR3 DNA sequence: TGTGCCAGCAGCTCCTCGACTAGCGGGAGTATCTACGAGCAGTACTTC.

The chain carries TRBV6-5 and TRBJ2-4, with D possibly being TRBD1 (6 bases). Germline values: CDR1 MNHEY, CDR2 SVGAGI. Trimming removed 0 bases from V and 6 bases from J, with 12 bases in between. The CDR3 loop spans 15 amino acids. For the CDR3, the DNA is TGTGCCAGCAGTTACTCGACAATGGGGGCAAACATTCAGTACTTC. This encodes CASSYSTMGANIQYF.

The V and J genes are TRBV6-1 and TRBJ1-5, with D possibly being TRBD1 (5 bases). This CDR3 has 15 residues. The V gene's germline CDR1 is MNHNS and CDR2 SASEGT. V lost 6 bases, J lost 2 bases, and 14 bases lay in between. In DNA, the CDR3 is TGTGCCAGCAGAAACCAGGGAGGGGGCAATCAGCCCCAGCATTTT. Residues: CASRNQGGGNQPQHF.

The chain links TRBV7-6 to TRBJ1-6; possibly TRBD1 for D (5 bases). CDR3 length equals 15 residues. The germline gives CDR1 SGHVS, CDR2 FNYEAQ. The germline V and J ends were trimmed by 5 bases and 9 bases, with 17 bases remaining between them. As DNA, the CDR3 is TGTGCCAGCAGCCAAGGGACGGTGGCGTCTTCACCCCTCCACTTT. Encoded protein: CASSQGTVASSPLHF.

J is TRBJ1-2 and V is TRBV13; perhaps TRBD1 as D (5 bases). The CDR3 runs to 13 residues. V was pared by 5 bases and J by 10 bases, with 17 bases between. Germline V lookup: CDR1 PRHDT, CDR2 FYEKMQ (reference sequence). The CDR3 DNA reads TGTGCCAGCAGCACTCAGGGTTCGAGGGTCTACACCTTC. Translation: CASSTQGSRVYTF.

The chain has TRBV28 and TRBJ1-4, with D possibly being TRBD1 (6 bases). The CDR3 length is 17 residues. Germline V gene sequence: CDR1 MDHEN, CDR2 SYDVKM. V shed 7 bases and J shed 5 bases, with 23 bases lying between them. In DNA, the CDR3 is TGTGCCAGCACTATATGGGGGGGTTGGGGACAAAATGAAAAACTGTTTTTT. It yields the protein CASTIWGGWGQNEKLFF.

The chain has TRBV2 and TRBJ1-1, with D possibly matching TRBD1 (5 bases). Germline CDR1 reads SNHLY; CDR2 reads FYNNEI. V dropped 6 bases and J dropped 5 bases, with 19 bases sitting between them. The CDR3 totals 15 residues. The CDR3 nucleotides are TGTGCCAGCAGCACTGATCCGGGACGAGGTACTGAAGCTTTCTTT. Amino acids: CASSTDPGRGTEAFF.

This chain uses TRBV6-5 with TRBJ2-7; no firm D call. Trimming took off 6 bases at V and 0 bases at J, with 15 bases between the two ends. This CDR3 has 15 amino acids. The germline V gene encodes CDR1 MNHEY and CDR2 SVGAGI. The CDR3 DNA is TGTGCCAGCAGCTCTCCTAAGAGGAGCTCCTACGAGCAGTACTTC. Its protein product is CASSSPKRSSYEQYF.

The chain uses TRBV11-2 and TRBJ2-1; D is unclear. Germline assignment: CDR1 SGHAT and CDR2 FQNNGV. This CDR3 comprises 16 residues. V dropped 3 bases and J dropped 0 bases, with 12 bases sitting between them. The CDR3 DNA reads TGTGCCAGCAGCTTCGCTTGGAAGAGCTCCTACAATGAGCAGTTCTTC. It translates to CASSFAWKSSYNEQFF.

There are many counts of this clone. V gene TRBV30 combines with J gene TRBJ1-4; D is unclear. CDR1 and CDR2 (germline): GTSNPN, SVGIG (reference sequence). The CDR3 is made up of 12 amino acids. V shed 0 bases and J shed 13 bases, with 12 bases lying between them. The CDR3 DNA sequence: TGTGCCTGGAGTGTACGAAGCGATCGACTGTTTTTT. This gives the protein CAWSVRSDRLFF.

The gene calls are TRBV30 and TRBJ1-5; a possible D gene is TRBD1 (6 bases). The germline CDR1 and CDR2 sequences are GTSNPN and SVGIG (reference sequence). With 0 bases removed from V and 5 bases from J, the gap between germline ends came to 11 bases. The CDR3 loop spans 14 amino acids. The CDR3 reads CAWSVLQGHQPQHF. The CDR3 DNA follows: TGTGCCTGGAGTGTACTACAGGGACATCAGCCCCAGCATTTT.

This rearrangement joins TRBV7-8 to TRBJ2-3, with 8 bases aligning to TRBD1. With V trimmed by 3 bases and J by 4 bases, 15 bases remained unmatched. The CDR3 totals 18 residues. Per the germline V gene, CDR1 is SGHVS and CDR2 is FQNEAQ. The chain's CDR3 is CASSFRHQGARFADTQYF. The CDR3 DNA sequence: TGTGCCAGCAGCTTTAGGCACCAGGGGGCCCGTTTCGCAGATACGCAGTATTTT.

To note about this clone: One junction end disagrees with the germline gene, perhaps due to a read error. Other DNA sequences from this sample encode an identical CDR3 as well. V and J are TRBV12-5 and TRBJ2-7; a weak D match, TRBD1 (5 bases). CDR1 and CDR2 from the germline V gene are LGHNT and FRNRAP. The length of the CDR3 is 15 residues. DNA for the CDR3: TGTGCTAGTGGACTGGGATCTCAGGGCGAAGCCCTCCGGGACTTC. It is translated as CASGLGSQGEALRDF.

This sequence joins TRBV28 and TRBJ2-7, with TRBD2 matching 9 bases. The CDR3 has 16 residues. The germline V gene has CDR1 MDHEN and CDR2 SYDVKM. Trimming removed 3 bases from V and 4 bases from J; junction bases left unmatched: 10. CDR3 coding DNA: TGTGCCAGCAGTTTGATTCGCGGGGGGGCGGGATACGAGCAGTACTTC. Amino acids: CASSLIRGGAGYEQYF.

To note about this clone: A junction boundary mismatches the germline segment, possibly from a read error. The DNA of the CDR3 is TGTGCCAGCAGCTTGGCTCCGGGCGGCGAGCAGTACTTC. Its protein is CASSLAPGGEQYF. The rearrangement joins TRBV5-3 to TRBJ2-7, with D unclear. TRBV5-3 is an ORF, and what it does is uncertain. This CDR3 region has 13 residues.

This chain uses TRBV28 with TRBJ2-1; D is ambiguous. CDR1 and CDR2 (germline): MDHEN, SYDVKM. The CDR3 runs 15 residues. Between the trimmed V and J ends, which lost 3 bases and 6 bases, there was a span of 15 bases. The CDR3 spells CASSFGLLIGNEQFF. The DNA of the CDR3 is TGTGCCAGCAGTTTTGGGCTCCTTATTGGCAATGAGCAGTTCTTC. Full variable domain (missing parts from reference TRBV28 and TRBJ2-1): DVKVTQSSRYLVKRTGEKVFLECVQDMDHENMFWYRQDPGLGLRLIYFSYDVKMKEKGDIPEGYSVSREKKERFSLILESASTNQTSMYLCASSFGLLIGNEQFFGPGTRLTVL.

The V call is TRBV30, the J call TRBJ1-2; D not resolved. This CDR3 is 14 amino acids long. Germline V CDR1 and CDR2: GTSNPN, SVGIG (reference sequence). Deletions cut 1 base from V and 4 bases from J, with 13 bases between. This CDR3 is CAWSGGGPSYGYTF. The CDR3, as DNA: TGTGCCTGGAGTGGAGGAGGACCTTCCTATGGCTACACCTTC.

V usage is TRBV5-8 and J usage is TRBJ2-7; 9 nucleotides align to TRBD1. Germline lookup yields CDR1 SGHTS and CDR2 YDEGEE. With V trimmed by 10 bases and J by 2 bases, 7 bases remained unmatched. The length of the CDR3 is 13 residues. The CDR3 sequence: CAYPRDRAYEQYF. The CDR3 DNA follows: TGTGCCTACCCACGGGACAGGGCCTACGAGCAGTACTTC.

The CDR3 here is CASRRDRGNQPQHF. CDR3 in DNA: TGTGCCAGCAGGAGGGACAGGGGGAATCAGCCCCAGCATTTT. V usage is TRBV6-6 and J usage is TRBJ1-5; TRBD1 matches at 11 bases. The germline gives CDR1 MNHNY, CDR2 SVGAGI (reference sequence). The CDR3 runs 14 residues. V was clipped by 6 bases and J by 4 bases; unmatched bases: 2.

The chain joins TRBV5-6 to TRBJ1-2; D not certain. V shed 1 base and J shed 0 bases, with 7 bases lying between them. CDR3 length equals 14 residues. CDR1 is SGHDT, CDR2 YYEEEE, per germline. In nucleotides, the CDR3 is TGTGCCAGCAGCTTGCGGGAGTCTAACTATGGCTACACCTTC. This sequence encodes CASSLRESNYGYTF.

This rearrangement joins TRBV6-5 to TRBJ2-3; D assignment may be TRBD1 or TRBD2 (6 bases each). The CDR3 runs to 16 residues. Trimming stripped 1 base from V and 0 bases from J, with 11 bases between. Germline CDR1 MNHEY, CDR2 SVGAGI. This CDR3 is CASSYFTGTSTDTQYF. The CDR3 nucleotides are TGTGCCAGCAGTTACTTTACAGGGACTAGCACAGATACGCAGTATTTT.

This chain links TRBV28 with TRBJ2-7; D gene uncertain. The V end lost 3 bases, the J end lost 0 bases, and 9 bases lay between the germline ends. The CDR3 length is 14 residues. Per the germline V gene, CDR1 is MDHEN and CDR2 is SYDVKM. The CDR3 coding sequence is TGTGCCAGCAGTTTTCGGCAGCCCTCCTACGAGCAGTACTTC. Protein: CASSFRQPSYEQYF.

In this sample, this clone turned up a few times. V is TRBV27 and J is TRBJ1-1; D is unclear. This CDR3 is built from 13 residues. Germline-derived CDR1 and CDR2 are MNHEY and SMNVEV (reference sequence). V lost 5 bases to trimming and J lost 7 bases, with 14 bases between them. The CDR3 region has the DNA TGTGCCAGCAGTAGAGGAGGGAGTCATGAAGCTTTCTTT. Residues: CASSRGGSHEAFF.

V and J are TRBV18 and TRBJ2-7; TRBD1 agrees at 9 bases. Trimming took 2 bases from V and 4 from J; bases not matched to a gene: 9. The CDR3 runs 16 residues. CDR1 is KGHSH, CDR2 LQKENI, per germline. The CDR3 nucleotides are TGTGCCAGCTCACCAATGGGCAGGGACAGGGTGTACGAGCAGTACTTC. Translation: CASSPMGRDRVYEQYF.

The chain combines TRBV23-1 with TRBJ2-3; unclear D gene. TRBV23-1 carries the ORF label, with uncertain function. The CDR3 loop spans 14 amino acids. Deletions cut 6 bases from V and 4 bases from J, with 14 bases between. CDR3: CASRRHSRADTQYF. The CDR3 nucleotides read TGCGCCAGCAGGCGACACAGCCGGGCAGATACGCAGTATTTT.